Described below is a single TCR beta chain sequence and its context. Per sample, a minimum of 7 million PBMCs were isolated. Each sample yielded at least 5 micrograms of PBMC total RNA. The sample comes from a study of blood T cells in healthy people across ages. Combining a sample-barcoded 5' primer with a J-beta primer mix, a second PCR ran for 7 to 11 cycles. Each CDR3 protein gets one entry after TCRdb re-called the 5' RACE reads with MiXCR. This table has over 1,200,000 distinct CDR3 sequences, around 55% appearing once. Per the germline V gene, CDR1 is LNHNV and CDR2 is YYDKDF (reference sequence). The length of the CDR3 is 14 residues.

The sample consisted of blood. The chain joins TRBV15 to TRBJ2-1, with 7 bases aligning to TRBD1. Matching the DNA end better, TRBJ2-7 makes the J call doubtful. This clonotype was sampled from a man between 18 and 29 years old in good health. The CDR3 DNA follows: TGTGCCACCAGCAGAGACCTAGGGGGCAATGAGCAGTACTTC. Encoded protein: CATSRDLGGNEQYF.